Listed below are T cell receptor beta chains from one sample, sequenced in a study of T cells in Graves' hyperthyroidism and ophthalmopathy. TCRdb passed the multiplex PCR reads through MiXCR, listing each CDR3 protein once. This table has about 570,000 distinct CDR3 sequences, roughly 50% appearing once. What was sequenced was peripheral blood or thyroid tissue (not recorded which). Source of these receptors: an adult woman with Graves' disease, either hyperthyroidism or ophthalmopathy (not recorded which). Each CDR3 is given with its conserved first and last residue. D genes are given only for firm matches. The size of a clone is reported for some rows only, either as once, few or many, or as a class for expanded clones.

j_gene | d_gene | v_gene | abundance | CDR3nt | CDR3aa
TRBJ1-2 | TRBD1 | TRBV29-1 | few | TGCAGCACCTCGACAGGGACGGGCTACACCTTC | CSTSTGTGYTF
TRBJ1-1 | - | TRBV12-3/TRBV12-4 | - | TGTGCCAGCAGTCCGCTGGGAGCGAACACTGAAGCTTTCTTT | CASSPLGANTEAFF
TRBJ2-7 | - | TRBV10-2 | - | TGTGCCAGCAGTTTTAATGGCAGGGGATCCTACGAGCAGTACTTC | CASSFNGRGSYEQYF
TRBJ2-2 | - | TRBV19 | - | TGTGCCACACCCGCCAAAAACGCGAACACCGGGGAGCTGTTTTTT | CATPAKNANTGELFF
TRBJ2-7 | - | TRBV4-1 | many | TGCGCCAGCAGCCCCCAACGTGGGGAGGAGTACGAGCAGTACTTC | CASSPQRGEEYEQYF
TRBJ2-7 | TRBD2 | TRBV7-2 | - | TGTGCCAGCAGCTCCCCAGCGGGAGGGCACTACGAGCAGTACTTC | CASSSPAGGHYEQYF
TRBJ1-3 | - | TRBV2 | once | TGTGCCAGCAGGGCAGGAGGAAACACCATATATTTT | CASRAGGNTIYF
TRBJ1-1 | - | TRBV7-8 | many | TGTGCCAGCAGCACACCGCCTAGTGCCGAAGCTTTCTTT | CASSTPPSAEAFF
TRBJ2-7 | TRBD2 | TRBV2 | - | TGTGCCAGTGTCCGACTAGCGAGAGGCTACGAGCAGTACTTC | CASVRLARGYEQYF
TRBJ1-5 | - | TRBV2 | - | TGTGCCAGCAGTCTCTTCGGGCCCCAGCATTTT | CASSLFGPQHF
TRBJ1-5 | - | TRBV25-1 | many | TGTGCCAGCAGTGCAGGGAGGCAGCCCCAGCATTTT | CASSAGRQPQHF